This entry is about one TCR beta chain. What it recognizes is unknown. In germline, CDR1 is SNHLY, CDR2 FYNNEI. J gave up 5 bases and V 8 bases, and 8 bases lay outside the gene matches. The CDR3 is made up of 15 amino acids. This specimen comes from a study of cytomegalovirus exposure and HLA in healthy donors. General study results and limits: Associated with cytomegalovirus, according to the listing, were approximately 160 TCR beta chains. Being indistinguishable, some V segments were excluded, TRBV6-2 and TRBV6-3 among them.

Both 60 Vbeta primers and 13 Jbeta primers went into the PCR. In the study's own analysis: The authors later counted tens of millions of unique TCR beta chains, roughly 11 million of them shared. The repertoire was sequenced with immunoSEQ multiplex PCR; TCRdb's copy has only in-frame clones and lacks some. Clone size and the V and J calls come from that table; the DNA yielded D and trimming. The data show 90,000 or so clones, with over 60% seen just once and more than 3.5% held by the top ten. The V gene is TRBV2, the J gene TRBJ1-4, with 10 positions matching TRBD1. Sample: PBMCs. This TCR was recovered from a man between 60 and 75 years old in good health and CMV-seronegative. CDR3: CASVGLGQGNEKLFF. CDR3 in DNA: TGTGCCAGCGTTGGATTGGGACAGGGGAATGAAAAACTGTTTTTT.